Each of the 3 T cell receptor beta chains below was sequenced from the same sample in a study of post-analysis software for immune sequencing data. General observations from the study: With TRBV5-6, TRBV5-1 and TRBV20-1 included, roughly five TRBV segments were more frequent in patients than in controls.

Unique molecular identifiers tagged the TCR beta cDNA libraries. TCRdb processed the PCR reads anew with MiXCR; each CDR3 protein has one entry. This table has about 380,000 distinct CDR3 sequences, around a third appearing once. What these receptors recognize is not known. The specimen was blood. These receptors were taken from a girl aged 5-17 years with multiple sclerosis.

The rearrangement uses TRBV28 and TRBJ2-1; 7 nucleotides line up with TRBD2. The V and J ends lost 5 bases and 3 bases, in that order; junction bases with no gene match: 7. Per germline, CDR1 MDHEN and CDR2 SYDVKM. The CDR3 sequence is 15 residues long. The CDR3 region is CASSPGGSFYNEQFF. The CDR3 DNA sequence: TGTGCCAGCAGTCCCGGGGGGAGTTTCTACAATGAGCAGTTCTTC.

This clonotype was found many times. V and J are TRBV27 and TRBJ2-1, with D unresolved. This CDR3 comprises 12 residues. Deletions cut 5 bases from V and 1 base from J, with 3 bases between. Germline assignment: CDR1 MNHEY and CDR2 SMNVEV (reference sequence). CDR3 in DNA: TGTGCCAGCAGTCCGTCCTACAATGAGCAGTTCTTC. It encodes CASSPSYNEQFF.

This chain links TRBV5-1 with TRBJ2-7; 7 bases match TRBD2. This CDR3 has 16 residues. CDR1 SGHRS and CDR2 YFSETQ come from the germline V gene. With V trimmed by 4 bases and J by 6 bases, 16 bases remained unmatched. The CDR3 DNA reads TGCGCCAGCAGCCTACTTTCAAATGGGCGGGGGAGCGAGCAGTACTTC. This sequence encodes CASSLLSNGRGSEQYF.